This T cell receptor (beta chain) was retrieved from a study of PD-1 blockade in classical Hodgkin lymphoma. Time point meaning: newly diagnosed, previously untreated cHL patient sample. Study-wide findings and caveats: Relapsed/refractory patients reportedly had lower baseline diversity than newly diagnosed patients. What caused the repertoire differences, perhaps disease activity or prior therapy, remains undefined.

CDR3 length equals 17 residues. With 0 bases removed from V and 0 bases from J, the gap between germline ends came to 12 bases. Germline V gene data show CDR1 as SGHAT and CDR2 as FQNNGV. About this clone: Its antigen is unidentified.

Here immunoSEQ multiplex PCR was the method, and the copy in TCRdb shows in-frame clones only, minus some. This sample has approximately 70,000 clones, with about 93% found just once. The sequencing input was peripheral blood mononuclear cells (PBMCs). The source of this sequence is a human donor with classical Hodgkin lymphoma. The J gene is TRBJ1-5, the V gene TRBV11-2; D remains unclear. CDR3 sequence: CASSLDYGRSSNQPQHF. CDR3 nucleotides: TGTGCCAGCAGCTTAGATTATGGGCGGTCTAGCAATCAGCCCCAGCATTTT.